These 26 T cell receptor beta chains share one sample of origin, sequenced in a study of regulatory T cells in long-lasting Graves disease. Time point defined: newly diagnosed GD, antithyroid drugs for less than 3 months. From RNA extracted from PBMCs, the TCR library was made. Relying on iRepertoire HTBI primers and Arm-PCR of CDR3 regions, the team built TCR beta libraries. TCRdb recomputed calls from the multiplex PCR reads with MiXCR, one row per CDR3 protein. The sample includes some 500,000 distinct CDR3 sequences, 15% to 20% of them seen just once. The sample was also reused in another study, on T cells in Graves' hyperthyroidism and ophthalmopathy.

This specimen consisted of peripheral blood mononuclear cells (PBMCs), obtained at new diagnosis, from a patient treated with antithyroid drugs. The receptors derive from a woman aged 35 to 60 with Graves disease.

This clonotype was seen at least ten times. The V gene is TRBV20-1, the J gene TRBJ1-3; a weak D match, TRBD1 (5 bases). The CDR3 totals 14 residues. The germline V gene has CDR1 DFQATT and CDR2 SNEGSKA (reference sequence). V was shortened by 4 bases and J by 3 bases, with 13 bases between the two germline ends. CDR3 sequence: CSANPAGGGNTIYF. The CDR3 region has the DNA TGCAGTGCTAACCCGGCGGGGGGTGGAAACACCATATATTTT.

This clonotype was found many times. This rearrangement joins TRBV28 to TRBJ1-1, with 9 bases fitting TRBD1. Germline values: CDR1 MDHEN, CDR2 SYDVKM. V was pared by 5 bases and J by 10 bases, with 11 bases of the junction left unmatched. The CDR3 is 14 amino acids. CDR3 protein: CASSVQGAGARAFF. The CDR3 nucleotides are TGTGCCAGCAGTGTACAGGGGGCTGGGGCGCGAGCTTTCTTT.

About this clonotype: A much larger clone differs from this one at a single base, so this may be a read error. The chain has TRBV30 and TRBJ1-3; tentative D call: TRBD1 (5 bases). This CDR3 contains 13 residues. Germline V gene sequence: CDR1 GTSNPN, CDR2 SVGIG (reference sequence). The CDR3 sequence: CARRDGSGNTIYF. The DNA of the CDR3 is TGTGCCCGGAGGGACGGCTCTGGAAACACCATATATTTT.

The chain uses TRBV28 and TRBJ1-1; tentatively, D is TRBD1 (5 bases). Trimming took 6 bases from V and 7 from J, leaving 24 bases between them. The CDR3 is made up of 16 amino acids. Germline CDR1 reads MDHEN; CDR2 reads SYDVKM. This CDR3 reads CASSRKTFPGLGEAFF. The CDR3, as DNA: TGTGCCAGCAGCCGAAAGACTTTCCCGGGACTAGGTGAAGCTTTCTTT.

This clonotype was seen many times. The chain joins TRBV28 to TRBJ1-3; D perhaps matches TRBD1 (6 bases). Trimming pared 7 bases from V and 4 bases from J, leaving 20 bases between. Germline V gives CDR1 MDHEN, CDR2 SYDVKM. The CDR3 consists of 16 residues. As DNA, the CDR3 is TGTGCCAGCACCGACCCTGGGACACCGAGGGGAAACACCATATATTTT. Translation: CASTDPGTPRGNTIYF.

There are many counts of this clonotype. This sequence joins TRBV25-1 and TRBJ2-7, with D tentatively TRBD2 (7 bases). This CDR3 comprises 15 residues. The V end lost 4 bases, the J end lost 4 bases, and 17 bases lay between the germline ends. Germline V gene sequence: CDR1 MGHDK, CDR2 SYGVNS. The CDR3 sequence is CASSVSGRGGYEQYF. CDR3 nucleotide sequence: TGTGCCAGCAGTGTGTCCGGAAGGGGGGGGTACGAGCAGTACTTC.

The sample holds many counts of this clonotype. The chain links TRBV6-1 to TRBJ2-7; the D gene is possibly TRBD2 (5 bases). The CDR3 contains 14 residues. Trimming removed 4 bases at V and 5 bases at J, with 15 bases between. Germline V gene data show CDR1 as MNHNS and CDR2 as SASEGT. The CDR3 region is CASSASGLMDEQYF. The CDR3 coding sequence is TGTGCCAGCAGTGCATCGGGGTTGATGGACGAGCAGTACTTC.

The rearrangement uses TRBV12-3 or TRBV12-4 and TRBJ1-6, with 10 bases fitting TRBD1. Trimming took 1 base from V and 10 from J; bases not matched to a gene: 4. There are 15 residues in the CDR3. CDR3 DNA sequence: TGTGCCAGCAGTTTAGGTCCGGGACAGGGGTCACCCCTCCACTTT. This sequence encodes CASSLGPGQGSPLHF.

Many counts were recorded for this clonotype. V is TRBV20-1 and J is TRBJ1-4; 9 bases map to TRBD1. CDR3 length: 13 amino acids. Germline V CDR1 and CDR2: DFQATT, SNEGSKA (reference sequence). Trimming took 5 bases from V and 8 from J; bases not matched to a gene: 6. The CDR3 reads CSAPGTGYEKLFF. As DNA, the CDR3 is TGCAGTGCTCCCGGGACAGGGTACGAAAAACTGTTTTTT.

V and J are TRBV6-1 and TRBJ2-7; TRBD2 matches at 8 bases. The ends lost 0 bases at V and 1 base at J; junction bases unmatched: 2. Germline loops: CDR1 MNHNS, CDR2 SASEGT. The CDR3 extends over 15 amino acids. The CDR3 DNA follows: TGTGCCAGCAGTGAAGCTAGCGGGGAATCCTACGAGCAGTACTTC. It specifies CASSEASGESYEQYF.

The chain carries TRBV27 and TRBJ1-1; D is ambiguous. CDR3 length equals 15 residues. Germline-derived CDR1 and CDR2 are MNHEY and SMNVEV (reference sequence). Trimming removed 2 bases at V and 1 base at J, with 11 bases between. CDR3 DNA sequence: TGTGCCAGCAGTTTAGACGGGCGGGGGAACACTGAAGCTTTCTTT. This sequence encodes CASSLDGRGNTEAFF.

This clonotype showed up just a few times. CDR3 loop: CASSQETGTNSPLHF. The CDR3 bases are TGTGCCAGCAGCCAAGAGACAGGGACAAATTCACCCCTCCACTTT. The J gene is TRBJ1-6, the V gene TRBV14, with 7 bases identical to TRBD1. The CDR3 is 15 residues long. Germline V lookup: CDR1 SGHDN, CDR2 FVKESK. Unmatched junction bases numbered 3, after V lost 0 bases and J lost 7 bases.

At least ten counts were recorded for this clonotype. V gene TRBV3-1 combines with J gene TRBJ2-2; no definite D call. CDR1 LGHDT and CDR2 YNNKEL come from the germline V gene (reference sequence). This CDR3 has 12 amino acids. V shed 1 base and J shed 6 bases, with 3 bases lying between them. This chain's CDR3 is CASSQVSGELFF. The CDR3 DNA reads as TGTGCCAGCAGCCAAGTATCCGGGGAGCTGTTTTTT.

This clonotype came up a few times. V gene TRBV6-1 combines with J gene TRBJ1-5; D unclear. CDR1 is MNHNS and CDR2 is SASEGT in the germline V gene. Trimming removed 5 bases at V and 3 bases at J, with 11 bases between. This CDR3 has 14 amino acids. In nucleotides, the CDR3 is TGTGCCAGCAGTACTACCGGGTTCAATCAGCCCCAGCATTTT. This encodes CASSTTGFNQPQHF.

This clonotype has ten or more counts. The chain employs TRBV11-2 and TRBJ2-7; 8 bases are shared with TRBD1. The CDR3 is 17 amino acids. The V segment lost 2 bases and the J segment 5 bases; nucleotides outside the gene matches: 14. Germline V CDR1 and CDR2: SGHAT, FQNNGV. This CDR3 is CASSLPELETGVDEQYF. Here the CDR3 DNA reads TGTGCCAGCAGCTTACCTGAGCTGGAGACAGGGGTCGACGAGCAGTACTTC.

The CDR3 DNA reads as TGTGCCAGCAGCTTAGCGGGGGAGGACTACACCTTC. Protein sequence: CASSLAGEDYTF. V and J are TRBV7-6 and TRBJ1-2; perhaps TRBD1 as D (5 bases). Germline CDR1 is SGHVS and CDR2 is FNYEAQ. V lost 0 bases, J lost 10 bases, and 9 bases lay in between. The CDR3 loop spans 12 amino acids. Using reference TRBV7-6 and TRBJ1-2 for the parts outside the CDR3, the full variable domain is GAGVSQSPRYKVTKRGQDVALRCDPISGHVSLYWYRQALGQGPEFLTYFNYEAQQDKSGLPNDRFSAERPEGSISTLTIQRTEQRDSAMYRCASSLAGEDYTFGSGTRLTVV.

This clonotype showed up just a few times. The chain recombines TRBV19 with TRBJ1-4, with D perhaps TRBD1 (5 bases). Trimming removed 5 bases from V and 0 bases from J, with 10 bases in between. The CDR3 spans 15 residues. In germline, CDR1 is LNHDA, CDR2 SQIVND (reference sequence). CDR3 sequence reads: CASSPTDATNEKLFF. CDR3 nucleotides: TGTGCCAGTAGTCCGACAGATGCAACTAATGAAAAACTGTTTTTT.

This clonotype occurred once. The chain couples TRBV5-1 to TRBJ2-5; 9 nucleotides match TRBD1. V shed 4 bases, J shed 0 bases, and the junction held 4 bases outside the gene matches. This CDR3 has 15 amino acids. Germline assignment: CDR1 SGHRS and CDR2 YFSETQ. The CDR3 DNA is TGCGCCAGCAGCCGGACAGGGGCCTACCAAGAGACCCAGTACTTC. It specifies CASSRTGAYQETQYF. The full variable domain, its missing parts supplied by reference TRBV5-1 and TRBJ2-5, is KAGVTQTPRYLIKTRGQQVTLSCSPISGHRSVSWYQQTPGQGLQFLFEYFSETQRNKGNFPGRFSGRQFSNSRSEMNVSTLELGDSALYLCASSRTGAYQETQYFGPGTRLLVL.

This clonotype was counted ten times or more. This chain connects TRBV7-3 to TRBJ2-3; D is uncertain. Per the germline V gene, CDR1 is SGHTA and CDR2 is FQGTGA. Trimming left V 2 bases short and J 4 bases short, with 16 bases between. The CDR3 consists of 16 residues. Here the CDR3 reads CASSLGGLRGADTQYF. Written as DNA, the CDR3 is TGTGCCAGCAGCTTAGGCGGCCTTCGAGGCGCAGATACGCAGTATTTT.

At least ten counts were recorded for this clonotype. V gene TRBV7-9 combines with J gene TRBJ2-5, with TRBD1 identical over 8 bases. J gave up 5 bases and V 2 bases, and 7 bases lay outside the gene matches. The CDR3 is made up of 15 amino acids. Germline V gene lookup returns CDR1 SEHNR and CDR2 FQNEAQ (reference sequence). This CDR3 is CASSLNQGARETQYF. DNA for the CDR3: TGTGCCAGCAGCTTAAACCAGGGGGCGAGGGAGACCCAGTACTTC.

This clonotype has a count of ten or more. This sequence joins TRBV7-2 and TRBJ2-3, with a weak D call TRBD1 (5 bases). V lost 6 bases and J 3 bases, leaving 13 bases between the germline ends. The germline V gene encodes CDR1 SGHTA and CDR2 FQGNSA. The CDR3 has 14 amino acids. The DNA of the CDR3 is TGTGCCAGCAGACTGTCGTCAGGGACAGATACGCAGTATTTT. Its translation is CASRLSSGTDTQYF.

This clonotype has a handful of counts. CDR3 nucleotides: TGTGCCAACCGATCAGACTCGAACACTGAAGCTTTCTTT. This translates into CANRSDSNTEAFF. The J gene is TRBJ1-1, the V gene TRBV2; D is unclear. From germline, CDR1 is SNHLY and CDR2 FYNNEI. Trimming removed 10 bases at V and 1 base at J, with 13 bases between. The CDR3 consists of 13 residues. Supplemented by reference TRBV2 and TRBJ1-1, the full variable domain reads EPEVTQTPSHQVTQMGQEVILRCVPISNHLYFYWYRQILGQKVEFLVSFYNNEISEKSEIFDDQFSVERPDGSNFTLKIRSTKLEDSAMYFCANRSDSNTEAFFGQGTRLTVV.

This clonotype was detected many times. This sequence joins TRBV3-1 and TRBJ2-3; 8 positions agree with TRBD2. V lost 8 bases to trimming and J lost 3 bases; unmatched junction nucleotides: 10. The CDR3 contains 15 residues. Germline CDR1 is LGHDT and CDR2 is YNNKEL (reference sequence). CDR3 bases: TGTGCCAGCGTCCCGAGCGGGGGTAGGACAGATACGCAGTATTTT. This encodes CASVPSGGRTDTQYF.

This clonotype was seen at least ten times. The gene calls are TRBV7-8 and TRBJ2-1; 12 nucleotides align to TRBD2. Germline assignment: CDR1 SGHVS and CDR2 FQNEAQ. The V segment lost 7 bases and the J segment 0 bases; nucleotides outside the gene matches: 16. CDR3 length equals 20 residues. CDR3 protein: CASTRSRGLAGRFSYNEQFF. The CDR3 DNA reads as TGTGCCAGCACACGAAGCCGGGGACTAGCGGGCCGGTTCTCCTACAATGAGCAGTTCTTC. The entire variable domain, with the rest obtained from reference TRBV7-8 and TRBJ2-1, is as follows: GAGVSQSPRYKVAKRGQDVALRCDPISGHVSLFWYQQALGQGPEFLTYFQNEAQLDKSGLPSDRFFAERPEGSVSTLKIQRTQQEDSAVYLCASTRSRGLAGRFSYNEQFFGPGTRLTVL.

This clonotype was found a few times. A single base separates this from a much larger clone, so it may be a read error. No conserved phenylalanine or tryptophan is present at the end of the CDR3, so a read error is the likely explanation. The chain is built from TRBV2 and TRBJ2-7; a possible D gene is TRBD1 (6 bases). CDR1 and CDR2 from the germline V gene are SNHLY and FYNNEI. V shed 5 bases and J shed 2 bases, with 10 bases lying between them. The CDR3 contains 13 residues. The chain's CDR3 is CASSSGQPYEQYL. CDR3 sequence (DNA): TGTGCCAGCAGTTCGGGACAACCCTACGAGCAGTACCTC.

Ten or more counts support this clonotype. This chain joins TRBV12-3 or TRBV12-4 and TRBJ1-1; D uncertain. V dropped 8 bases and J dropped 6 bases, with 16 bases sitting between them. This CDR3 region has 13 residues. CDR3 nucleotides: TGTGCCAGCTCCACCCGGGGAGATGCTGAAGCTTTCTTT. It is translated as CASSTRGDAEAFF.